This TCR beta chain was sequenced during a study of shared clonotypes between healthy human individuals (dated by TCRdb to the early 2020s). As for the study more broadly: The cohort included three men and a couple of women between 18 and 49 years of age. For each donor, CD4 naive and CD4 memory were each given three plates, CD8 naive was given two plates, and CD8 memory was given one plate. Different laboratories and diverse techniques were used to prepare libraries and sequence TCR repertoires, to increase sequencing depth and limit assay-specific biases. Between about 0.8 and 9 billion PBMCs per donor were obtained by leukapheresis. The study deeply sequenced blood TCR repertoires of five healthy adults to estimate repertoire size and the extent of clonotype sharing between individuals.

CD8 naive samples were CD45RO-negative cells positively selected for CCR7, giving a CD45RA+CCR7+ population that excluded TemRA cells. The donors were healthy, HIV-negative adults who had no recently reported acute infections or vaccinations. Every donor was a Caucasian adult living in Nashville, Tennessee, USA. Blood was obtained by leukapheresis, after which PBMCs were separated by Ficoll-Histopaque density gradient centrifugation and cryopreserved in liquid nitrogen vapor phase. Analytical flow cytometry was used to check the purity and quantity of each magnetically sorted T cell population. Each sorted fraction had its genomic DNA isolated and then quantified by UV absorbance on a Nanodrop 2000c. Using the deep immunoSEQ assay, multiplex PCR amplified TCR CDR3 regions from genomic DNA. For each cell subset, the extracted genomic DNA was distributed evenly across all wells of several immunoSEQ 96-well plates, and each plate served as one replicate. For sorted subsets, about 200 ng genomic DNA, equal to tens of thousands of T cell genomes, was loaded into each replicate PCR. The purified libraries were quantified using a Qubit 3.0 fluorometer, sized with a Bioanalyzer 2100, and then quantified again using the KAPA Library Quantification kit. Every immunoSEQ 96-well plate was sequenced on a dedicated single-read 150-cycle Illumina NextSeq 550 flow cell. The authors processed their data as follows. The immunoSEQ output contained only junctional sequences without quality scores, so filtering could not match that applied to full-length reads. Sequences were annotated with PyIR, a Python wrapper for IgBLAST v1.9, using IMGT germline references to assign V/J genes and CDR3. Any read was removed if the V/J assignment was weak (E-value above 1e-6), the CDR3 was missing, or the read contained stop codons, out-of-frame junctions, or ambiguous translated residues. V3J clonotypes were defined by identical inferred V gene, J gene, and CDR3 amino acid sequence. To compute the percentage overlap between repertoires, the number of shared unique clonotypes was divided by the size of the smaller repertoire. Richness of each repertoire was evaluated using RTK rarefaction, the Chao1 estimator, and Recon v2.1 estimates of unobserved clonotypes. Generation probabilities were computed with OLGA for all TCRbeta clonotypes obtained by the gDNA method from several donors. What TCRdb holds here is the immuneACCESS table cut down to in-frame rearrangements. Part of the clones is not present; checked against another copy, under half of the missing clones reflect an unresolved V gene, and the others are unexplained. That table is the source of V, J and clone size, and D and trimming were worked out from the DNA. The sample table shows nearly 2 million clones, and approximately 94% are seen once. The ten largest account for approximately 1% of the sample.

Turning to this clone: This clone's antigen is unknown. Base quality data are lacking; no much larger clone is found one base away.

Overall results and qualifications from the work: Because the study included only a small number of donors, the genetic and exposure-history diversity represented was limited. Compared with non-shared clonotypes, the clonotypes found in all four sorted-subset donors had higher generation probabilities. Approximately 5% of naive CD4, 3.5% of naive CD8, about 2.1% of memory CD4, and less than 0.45% of memory CD8 clonotypes were shared across a few donors. Larger estimated clonotype richness was generally found for naive subsets than for memory subsets. Sampling was restricted to blood, and TCR repertoires in tissue are likely to differ from TCR repertoires in blood. Pairwise subsampling indicated that sequencing depth was expected to affect the degree of clonotype sharing among donors. Incomplete sequencing was indicated by rarefaction of sorted-subset datasets, despite the large sequencing depth.

The CDR3, cysteine through phenylalanine, is 12 amino acids long. The read is trimmed to its CDR3 DNA, 36 bases read in frame from base 1. V loses 5 bases, J loses 8 bases, and the germline ends lie 9 bases apart. The germline V gene specifies SNHLY as CDR1 and FYNNEI as CDR2. Material: naive CD8+ T cells sorted from blood. This sample's cell subset or site label indicates: CD45RA+CCR7+. This receptor was taken from a man aged 18 to 30 in good health. The chain uses TRBV2 and TRBJ1-4; TRBD1 might be the D gene, on 5 matching bases. CDR3 reads: CASSLHREKLFF. The sequenced DNA: TGTGCCAGCAGTTTGCACAGGGAAAAACTGTTTTTT.